The 11 T cell receptor beta chains below all came from one sample that was sequenced in a study of PD-1 blockade in classical Hodgkin lymphoma. In every patient, relapse followed autologous stem cell transplantation, while exposure to brentuximab vedotin differed. The method was immunoSEQ multiplex PCR; TCRdb's version includes in-frame clones alone and lacks a portion of them. The profile shows some 58,000 clones, 85% to 90% of them singletons. The sequencing used peripheral blood mononuclear cells (PBMCs), collected before the second cycle of nivolumab. These receptors came from a human donor with classical Hodgkin lymphoma.

J is TRBJ2-7 and V is TRBV11-2; the D gene could be TRBD1 or TRBD2 (5 bases each). Germline V CDR1 and CDR2: SGHAT, FQNNGV. The V and J ends lost 8 bases and 0 bases respectively, with 14 bases between them. This CDR3 is built from 14 residues. The CDR3 spells CASAFGGGSYEQYF. Here the CDR3 DNA reads TGTGCCAGCGCTTTTGGTGGGGGCTCCTACGAGCAGTACTTC.

The chain carries TRBV5-1 and TRBJ2-7; the D is unclear. Deletions cut 0 bases from V and 3 bases from J, with 4 bases between. This CDR3 has 12 residues. Germline V gene sequence: CDR1 SGHRS, CDR2 YFSETQ. The CDR3 nucleotides are TGCGCCAGCAGCTTGGACGACTACGAGCAGTACTTC. It yields the protein CASSLDDYEQYF.

This clone has just one count. The rearrangement uses TRBV28 and TRBJ1-4; TRBD1 might be the D (6 bases). This CDR3 spans 14 amino acids. Looked up from germline, CDR1 is MDHEN and CDR2 is SYDVKM. With 6 bases removed from V and 8 bases from J, the gap between germline ends came to 16 bases. The CDR3 loop is CASRQGSPREKLFF. The CDR3 DNA follows: TGTGCCAGCAGGCAGGGGTCCCCGCGGGAAAAACTGTTTTTT.

This chain connects TRBV29-1 to TRBJ2-2; 14 bases map to TRBD2. This CDR3 has 16 amino acids. V dropped 4 bases and J dropped 4; count of bases not matched to a gene: 5. Looked up from germline, CDR1 is SQVTM and CDR2 is ANQGSEA. The CDR3 here is CSVAQGLAGGTGELFF. The CDR3, as DNA: TGCAGCGTTGCCCAAGGACTAGCGGGGGGCACCGGGGAGCTGTTTTTT.

This chain links TRBV30 with TRBJ1-3; D is ambiguous. The V and J ends lost 6 bases and 1 base respectively, with 16 bases between them. Per the germline V gene, CDR1 is GTSNPN and CDR2 is SVGIG (reference sequence). CDR3 length: 15 residues. This CDR3 reads CACQGAGRSGNTIYF. The CDR3 nucleotides read TGTGCCTGCCAAGGAGCGGGGAGATCTGGAAACACCATATATTTT.

The V and J genes are TRBV2 and TRBJ2-5, with D possibly matching TRBD2 (5 bases). The assigned J gene may be wrong: the sequence end matches TRBJ2-7 better. The germline V gene has CDR1 SNHLY and CDR2 FYNNEI. The CDR3 has 13 residues. CDR3 DNA: TGTGCCAGCAGTCCTAGCCTCGGTTACGAGCAGTACTTC. Translating gives CASSPSLGYEQYF.

This chain joins TRBV5-6 and TRBJ2-4; either TRBD1 or TRBD2 may supply D (5 bases each). Trimming stripped 6 bases from V and 0 bases from J, with 13 bases between. This CDR3 is 15 amino acids long. Germline V lookup: CDR1 SGHDT, CDR2 YYEEEE. The CDR3 nucleotides are TGTGCCAGCACCACGGGGCTCCAAGCCAAAAACATTCAGTACTTC. Translating gives CASTTGLQAKNIQYF.

J is TRBJ2-5 and V is TRBV30; D remains ambiguous. The germline CDR1 and CDR2 sequences are GTSNPN and SVGIG (reference sequence). V lost 2 bases to trimming and J lost 1 base, with 8 bases between them. The CDR3 is made up of 13 amino acids. CDR3 DNA sequence: TGTGCCTGGAGTAGTTGGGTCCAAGAGACCCAGTACTTC. Translated: CAWSSWVQETQYF.

The rearrangement links TRBV9 to TRBJ1-3; 8 bases map to TRBD1. Germline V gene sequence: CDR1 SGDLS, CDR2 YYNGEE. This CDR3 comprises 15 residues. With 4 bases clipped from V and 5 bases from J, the junction kept 8 bases outside the gene matches. CDR3 in amino acids: CASSIDAGGRNTIYF. DNA for the CDR3: TGTGCCAGCAGCATAGACGCAGGGGGCAGAAACACCATATATTTT.

V usage is TRBV19 and J usage is TRBJ1-5, with 9 positions matching TRBD1. The CDR3 covers 13 residues. Per germline, CDR1 LNHDA and CDR2 SQIVND (reference sequence). Trimming at V came to 10 bases and at J to 3 bases, leaving 4 bases not matched to a gene. The CDR3 region is CATRDRDNQPQHF. Written as DNA, the CDR3 is TGTGCCACCCGGGACAGGGACAATCAGCCCCAGCATTTT.

The chain employs TRBV5-1 and TRBJ2-2; D gene uncertain. Trimming shortened V by 5 bases and J by 7 bases, and 6 bases separated the two germline ends. The CDR3 extends over 11 amino acids. Germline V gives CDR1 SGHRS, CDR2 YFSETQ. The CDR3 region has the DNA TGCGCCAGCAGTGGGAACGGGGAGCTGTTTTTT. It encodes CASSGNGELFF. Full variable domain (remainder filled in from reference TRBV5-1 and TRBJ2-2): KAGVTQTPRYLIKTRGQQVTLSCSPISGHRSVSWYQQTPGQGLQFLFEYFSETQRNKGNFPGRFSGRQFSNSRSEMNVSTLELGDSALYLCASSGNGELFFGEGSRLTVL.